Listed here are 5 T cell receptor beta chains from one sample, sequenced in a study of cytomegalovirus exposure and HLA in healthy donors (dated by TCRdb to the late 2010s). Libraries came from the immunoSEQ multiplex PCR assay. The table was pulled from immuneACCESS by TCRdb, which kept in-frame rearrangements only. Such tables lose some clones; where checked, under half of the loss comes from unresolved V genes, and the rest has no known cause. The sample table holds tens of thousands of clones, of which 95% were seen once. The biggest ten clones account for around 0.69% of the sample. Sample: PBMCs. The receptors derive from a woman in her late teens or twenties in good health and CMV-seronegative.

This clone was seen only once. The chain joins TRBV27 to TRBJ2-7, with D tentatively TRBD1 (5 bases). The germline V gene encodes CDR1 MNHEY and CDR2 SMNVEV (reference sequence). The CDR3 sequence is 14 residues long. Trimming cost V 2 bases and J 4 bases, with 12 bases left between them. In DNA, the CDR3 is TGTGCCAGCAGTTTAGGGGCCCCAACTTACGAGCAGTACTTC. Its translation: CASSLGAPTYEQYF.

The chain links TRBV2 to TRBJ1-5; D not certain. Trimming removed 6 bases at V and 2 bases at J, with 14 bases between. The CDR3 sequence is 15 residues long. Germline values: CDR1 SNHLY, CDR2 FYNNEI. CDR3 nucleotide sequence: TGTGCCAGCAGCTTGAGTTTCCTGGGCAATCAGCCCCAGCATTTT. It yields the protein CASSLSFLGNQPQHF.

The CDR3 loop is CASKGRPGGRDDNQPQHF. The CDR3 bases are TGTGCCAGCAAAGGGAGACCCGGAGGGAGGGATGACAATCAGCCCCAGCATTTT. The V gene is TRBV28, the J gene TRBJ1-5; D not certain. CDR3 size: 18 residues. V lost 7 bases to trimming and J lost 3 bases, with 25 bases between them. Germline values: CDR1 MDHEN, CDR2 SYDVKM.

This clone appeared a single time. The chain combines TRBV11-2 with TRBJ1-6; possible D gene TRBD1, 6 bases. The ends were cut back, 1 base at V and 13 bases at J, with 11 bases in the middle. The CDR3 has 13 residues. CDR1 SGHAT and CDR2 FQNNGV come from the germline V gene. CDR3 protein: CASSLAGDGPLHF. CDR3 coding DNA: TGTGCCAGCAGCTTAGCAGGGGACGGGCCCCTCCACTTT. Drawing the rest from reference TRBV11-2 and TRBJ1-6, the complete variable domain is EAGVAQSPRYKIIEKRQSVAFWCNPISGHATLYWYQQILGQGPKLLIQFQNNGVVDDSQLPKDRFSAERLKGVDSTLKIQPAKLEDSAVYLCASSLAGDGPLHFGNGTRLTVT.

The gene calls are TRBV2 and TRBJ2-1, with 7 bases fitting TRBD2. Trimming cost V 5 bases and J 9 bases; bases outside gene matches: 13. Germline V CDR1 and CDR2: SNHLY, FYNNEI. The CDR3 totals 15 residues. The CDR3 coding sequence is TGTGCCAGCAGTCCAAGAAGGACTAGTCGGGGTGAGCAGTTCTTC. Encoded protein: CASSPRRTSRGEQFF.